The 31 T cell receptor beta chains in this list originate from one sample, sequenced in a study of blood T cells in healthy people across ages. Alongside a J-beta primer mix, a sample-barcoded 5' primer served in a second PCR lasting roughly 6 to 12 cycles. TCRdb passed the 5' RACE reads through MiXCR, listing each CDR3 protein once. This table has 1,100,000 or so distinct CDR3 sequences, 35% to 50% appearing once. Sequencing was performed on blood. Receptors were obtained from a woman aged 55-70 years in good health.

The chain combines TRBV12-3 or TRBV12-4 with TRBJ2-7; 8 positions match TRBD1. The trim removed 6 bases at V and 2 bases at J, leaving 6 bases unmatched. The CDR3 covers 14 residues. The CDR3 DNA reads TGTGCCAGCAGCCGGCGGGACAGGACCTACGAGCAGTACTTC. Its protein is CASSRRDRTYEQYF.

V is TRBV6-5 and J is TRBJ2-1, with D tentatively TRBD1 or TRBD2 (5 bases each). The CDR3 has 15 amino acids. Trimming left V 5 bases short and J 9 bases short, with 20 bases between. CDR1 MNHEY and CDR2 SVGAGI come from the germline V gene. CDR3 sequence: CASSARARRGAEQFF. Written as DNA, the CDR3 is TGTGCCAGCAGTGCCCGGGCGAGGAGAGGGGCTGAGCAGTTCTTC.

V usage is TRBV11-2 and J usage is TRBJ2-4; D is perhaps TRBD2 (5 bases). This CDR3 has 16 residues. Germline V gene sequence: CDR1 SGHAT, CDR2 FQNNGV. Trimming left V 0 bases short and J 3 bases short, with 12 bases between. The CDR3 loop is CASSLDTAAGKNIQYF. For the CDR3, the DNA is TGTGCCAGCAGCTTAGACACGGCCGCGGGCAAAAACATTCAGTACTTC.

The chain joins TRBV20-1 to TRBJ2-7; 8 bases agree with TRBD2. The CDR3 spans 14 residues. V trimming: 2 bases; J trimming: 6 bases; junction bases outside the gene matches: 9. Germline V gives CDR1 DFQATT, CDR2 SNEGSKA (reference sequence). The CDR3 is CSARTPGGVGEQYF. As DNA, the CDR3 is TGCAGTGCTAGAACCCCGGGAGGGGTAGGCGAGCAGTACTTC.

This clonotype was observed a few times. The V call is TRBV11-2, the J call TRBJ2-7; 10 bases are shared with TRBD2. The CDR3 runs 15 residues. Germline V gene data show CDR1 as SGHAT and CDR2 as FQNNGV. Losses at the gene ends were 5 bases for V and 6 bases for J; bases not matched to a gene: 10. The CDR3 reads CASSAGSGRFGEQYF. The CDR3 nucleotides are TGTGCCAGCAGCGCTGGTAGCGGGAGGTTTGGCGAGCAGTACTTC.

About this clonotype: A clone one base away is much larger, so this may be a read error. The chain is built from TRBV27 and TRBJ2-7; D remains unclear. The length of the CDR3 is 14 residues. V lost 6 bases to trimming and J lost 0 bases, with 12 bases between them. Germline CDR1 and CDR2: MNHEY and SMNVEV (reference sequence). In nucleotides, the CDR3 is TGTGCCAGCAGCGGGCGGAGTGGCTCCTACGAGCAGTACTTC. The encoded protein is CASSGRSGSYEQYF.

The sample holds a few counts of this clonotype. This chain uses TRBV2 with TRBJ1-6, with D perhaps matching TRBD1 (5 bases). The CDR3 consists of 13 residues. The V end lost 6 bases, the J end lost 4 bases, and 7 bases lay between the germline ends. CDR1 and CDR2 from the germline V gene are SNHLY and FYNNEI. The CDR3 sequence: CASRRGYNSPLHF. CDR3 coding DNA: TGTGCCAGCAGGCGGGGGTATAATTCACCCCTCCACTTT.

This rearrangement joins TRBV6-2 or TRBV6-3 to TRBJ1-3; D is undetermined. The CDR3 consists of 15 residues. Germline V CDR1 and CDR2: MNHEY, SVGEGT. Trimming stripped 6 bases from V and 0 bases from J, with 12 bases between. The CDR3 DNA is TGTGCCAGCAGCAGAGATTTGACCTCTGGAAACACCATATATTTT. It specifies CASSRDLTSGNTIYF.

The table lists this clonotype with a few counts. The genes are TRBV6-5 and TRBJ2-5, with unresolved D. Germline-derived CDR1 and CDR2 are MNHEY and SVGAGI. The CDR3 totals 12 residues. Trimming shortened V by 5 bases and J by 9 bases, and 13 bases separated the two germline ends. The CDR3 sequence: CASSKRSPAQYF. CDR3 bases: TGTGCCAGCAGTAAACGATCGCCGGCCCAGTACTTC.

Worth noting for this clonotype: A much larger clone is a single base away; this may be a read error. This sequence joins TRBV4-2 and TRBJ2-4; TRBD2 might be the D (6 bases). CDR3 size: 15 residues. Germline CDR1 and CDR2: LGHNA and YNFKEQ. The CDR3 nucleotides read TGTACCAGCAGCGAATCGGGACTAGCCAAAAACATTCAGTACTTC. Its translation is CTSSESGLAKNIQYF.

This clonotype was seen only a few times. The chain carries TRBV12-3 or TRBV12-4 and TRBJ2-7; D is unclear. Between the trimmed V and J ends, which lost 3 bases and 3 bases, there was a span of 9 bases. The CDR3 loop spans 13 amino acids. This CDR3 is CASSLRPYYEQYF. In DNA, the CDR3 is TGTGCCAGCAGTTTGAGGCCCTACTACGAGCAGTACTTC.

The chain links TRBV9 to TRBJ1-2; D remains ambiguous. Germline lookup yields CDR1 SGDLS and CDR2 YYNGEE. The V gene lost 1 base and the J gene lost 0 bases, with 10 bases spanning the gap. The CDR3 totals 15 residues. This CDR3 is CASSVTPEANYGYTF. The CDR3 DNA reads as TGTGCCAGCAGCGTAACTCCAGAAGCTAACTATGGCTACACCTTC.

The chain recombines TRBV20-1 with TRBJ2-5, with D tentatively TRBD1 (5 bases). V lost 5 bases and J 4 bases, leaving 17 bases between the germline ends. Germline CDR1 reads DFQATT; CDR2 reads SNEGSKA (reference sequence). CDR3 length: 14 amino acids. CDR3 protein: CSALPDWGGETQYF. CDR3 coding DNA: TGCAGTGCTCTTCCAGACTGGGGCGGAGAGACCCAGTACTTC.

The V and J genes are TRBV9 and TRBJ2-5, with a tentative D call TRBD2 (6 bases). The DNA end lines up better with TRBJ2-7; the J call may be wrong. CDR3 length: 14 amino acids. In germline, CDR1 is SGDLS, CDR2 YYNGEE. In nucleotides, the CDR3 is TGTGCCAGCAGCCCCCGACTAGGGGCCTACGAGCAGTACTTC. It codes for CASSPRLGAYEQYF.

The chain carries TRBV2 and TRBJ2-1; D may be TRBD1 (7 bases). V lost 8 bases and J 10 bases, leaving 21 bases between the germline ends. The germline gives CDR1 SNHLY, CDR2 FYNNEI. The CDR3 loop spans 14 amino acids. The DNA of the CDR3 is TGTGCCAGCTGGCCCGGGAGAGGGGGCAACGAGCAGTTCTTC. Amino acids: CASWPGRGGNEQFF. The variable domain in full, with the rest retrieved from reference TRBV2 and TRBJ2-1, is EPEVTQTPSHQVTQMGQEVILRCVPISNHLYFYWYRQILGQKVEFLVSFYNNEISEKSEIFDDQFSVERPDGSNFTLKIRSTKLEDSAMYFCASWPGRGGNEQFFGPGTRLTVL.

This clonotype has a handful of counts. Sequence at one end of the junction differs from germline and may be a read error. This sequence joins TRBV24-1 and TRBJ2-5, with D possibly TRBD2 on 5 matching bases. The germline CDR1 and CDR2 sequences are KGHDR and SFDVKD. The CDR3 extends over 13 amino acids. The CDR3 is CAASDRGRETQYF. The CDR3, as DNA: TGTGCCGCCAGTGATCGAGGGAGAGAGACCCAGTACTTC.

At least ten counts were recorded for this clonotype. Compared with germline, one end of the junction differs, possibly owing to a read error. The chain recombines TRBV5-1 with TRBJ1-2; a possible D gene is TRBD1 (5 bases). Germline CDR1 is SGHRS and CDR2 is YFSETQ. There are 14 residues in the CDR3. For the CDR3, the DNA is TGTGCCAGCAGCTTGGGGCAGGGCGACTATGGCTACACCTTC. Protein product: CASSLGQGDYGYTF.

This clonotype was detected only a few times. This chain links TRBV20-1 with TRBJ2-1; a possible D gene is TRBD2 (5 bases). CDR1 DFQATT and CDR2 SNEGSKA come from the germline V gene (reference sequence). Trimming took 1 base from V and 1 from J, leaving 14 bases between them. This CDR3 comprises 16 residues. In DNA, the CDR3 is TGCAGTGCTAGAGGGGGTGGGAGTTGGTCCTACAATGAGCAGTTCTTC. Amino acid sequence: CSARGGGSWSYNEQFF.

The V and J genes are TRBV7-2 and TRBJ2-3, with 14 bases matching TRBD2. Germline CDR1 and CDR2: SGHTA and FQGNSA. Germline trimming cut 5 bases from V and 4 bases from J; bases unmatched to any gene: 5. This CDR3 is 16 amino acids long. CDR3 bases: TGTGCCAGCAGCGTCCGACTAGCGGGAGGGGCAGATACGCAGTATTTT. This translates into CASSVRLAGGADTQYF.

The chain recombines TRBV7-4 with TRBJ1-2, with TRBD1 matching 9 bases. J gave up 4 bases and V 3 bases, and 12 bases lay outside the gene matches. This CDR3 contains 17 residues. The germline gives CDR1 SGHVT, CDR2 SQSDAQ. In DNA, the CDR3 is TGTGCCAGCAGCTTTTACAGGGGGCCGCAATCCCTCTATGGCTACACCTTC. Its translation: CASSFYRGPQSLYGYTF.

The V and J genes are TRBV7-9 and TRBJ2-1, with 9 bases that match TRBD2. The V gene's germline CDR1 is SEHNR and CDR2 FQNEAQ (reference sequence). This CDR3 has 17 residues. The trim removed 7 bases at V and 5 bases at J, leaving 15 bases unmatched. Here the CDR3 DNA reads TGTGCCAGCACTACGGGGGCACTAGCGGGTAGAAACAATGAGCAGTTCTTC. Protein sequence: CASTTGALAGRNNEQFF.

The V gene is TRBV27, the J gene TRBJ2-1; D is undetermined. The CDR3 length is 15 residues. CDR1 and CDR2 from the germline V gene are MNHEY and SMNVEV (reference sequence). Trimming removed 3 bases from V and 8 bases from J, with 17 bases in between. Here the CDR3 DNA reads TGTGCCAGCAGTTTGGGCGGCCCCTTATGGGATGAGCAGTTCTTC. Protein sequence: CASSLGGPLWDEQFF.

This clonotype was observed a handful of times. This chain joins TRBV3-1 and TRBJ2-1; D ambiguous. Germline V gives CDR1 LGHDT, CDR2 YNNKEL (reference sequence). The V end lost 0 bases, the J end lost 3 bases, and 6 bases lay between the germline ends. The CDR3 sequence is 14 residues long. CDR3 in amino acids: CASSQDVFYNEQFF. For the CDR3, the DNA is TGTGCCAGCAGCCAAGATGTGTTCTACAATGAGCAGTTCTTC.

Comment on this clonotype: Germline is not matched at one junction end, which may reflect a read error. The CDR3 is CASSQQEGRVDEQDF. The CDR3 nucleotides read TGCGCCAGCAGCCAACAAGAGGGCAGGGTGGACGAGCAGGACTTC. J is TRBJ2-5 and V is TRBV4-1; either TRBD1 or TRBD2 may fit D (5 bases each). This CDR3 is 15 amino acids long. Germline CDR1 MGHRA, CDR2 YSYEKL.

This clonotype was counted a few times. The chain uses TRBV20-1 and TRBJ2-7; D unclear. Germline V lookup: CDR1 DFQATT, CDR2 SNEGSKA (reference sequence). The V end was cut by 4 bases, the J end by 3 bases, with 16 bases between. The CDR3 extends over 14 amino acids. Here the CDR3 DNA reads TGCAGTGCTATGGTTTCTCGGGCCGACTACGAGCAGTACTTC. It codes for CSAMVSRADYEQYF.

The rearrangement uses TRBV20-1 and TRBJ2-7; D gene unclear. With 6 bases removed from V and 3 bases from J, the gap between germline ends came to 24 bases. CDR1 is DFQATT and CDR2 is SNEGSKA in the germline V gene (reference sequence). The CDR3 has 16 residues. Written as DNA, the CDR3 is TGCAGTGCGGAAGCCCCTAGGGTAAGCAAGGACTACGAGCAGTACTTC. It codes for CSAEAPRVSKDYEQYF.

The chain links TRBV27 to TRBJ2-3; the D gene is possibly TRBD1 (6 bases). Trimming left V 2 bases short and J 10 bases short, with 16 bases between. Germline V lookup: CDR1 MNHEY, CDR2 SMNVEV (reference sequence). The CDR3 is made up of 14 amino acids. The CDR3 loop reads CASSLPWDNASQYF. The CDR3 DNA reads TGTGCCAGCAGTTTACCCTGGGACAACGCCTCGCAGTATTTT.

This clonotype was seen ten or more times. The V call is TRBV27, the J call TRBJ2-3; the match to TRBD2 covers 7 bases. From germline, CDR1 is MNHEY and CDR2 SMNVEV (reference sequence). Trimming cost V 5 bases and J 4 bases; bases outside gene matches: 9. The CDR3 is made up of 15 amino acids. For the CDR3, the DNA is TGTGCCAGCAGTAGCCTAGCGGAGTGGGCAGATACGCAGTATTTT. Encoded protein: CASSSLAEWADTQYF.

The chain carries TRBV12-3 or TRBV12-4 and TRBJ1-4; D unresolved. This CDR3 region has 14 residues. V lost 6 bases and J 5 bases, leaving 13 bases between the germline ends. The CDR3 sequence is CASRAVGINEKLFF. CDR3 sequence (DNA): TGTGCCAGCAGGGCGGTAGGGATAAATGAAAAACTGTTTTTT.

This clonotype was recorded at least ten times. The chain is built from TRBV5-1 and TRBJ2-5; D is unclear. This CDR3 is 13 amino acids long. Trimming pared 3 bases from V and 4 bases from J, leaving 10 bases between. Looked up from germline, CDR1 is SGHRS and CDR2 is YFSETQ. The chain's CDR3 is CASSSVDVETQYF. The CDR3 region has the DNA TGCGCCAGCAGCTCCGTAGATGTAGAGACCCAGTACTTC. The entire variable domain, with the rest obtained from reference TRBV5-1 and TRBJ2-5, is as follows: KAGVTQTPRYLIKTRGQQVTLSCSPISGHRSVSWYQQTPGQGLQFLFEYFSETQRNKGNFPGRFSGRQFSNSRSEMNVSTLELGDSALYLCASSSVDVETQYFGPGTRLLVL.

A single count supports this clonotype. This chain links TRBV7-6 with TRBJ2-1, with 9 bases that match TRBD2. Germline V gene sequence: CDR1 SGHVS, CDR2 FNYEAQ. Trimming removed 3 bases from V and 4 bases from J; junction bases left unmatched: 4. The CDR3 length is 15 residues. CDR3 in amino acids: CASSFAGGMYNEQFF. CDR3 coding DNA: TGTGCCAGCAGCTTTGCGGGAGGGATGTACAATGAGCAGTTCTTC.